The rows below give T cell receptor beta chains drawn from one sample of a study of early T cells in non-severe SARS-CoV-2 infection. TCRdb called the 5' RACE reads again in MiXCR, with one record for every CDR3 protein. This sample has around 62,000 distinct CDR3 sequences; just under 5% occur once, and the top ten carry around 5%. Sequencing input: whole blood. The receptors derive from an adult who was a healthcare worker with PCR-confirmed SARS-CoV-2 infection or an uninfected control (not recorded which). The CDR3 runs from the conserved cysteine through the conserved F or W. The order of the fields is D gene, clone size, V gene, J gene, CDR3 DNA, CDR3 protein. A D gene is named only where the DNA matches it firmly. The size field is filled for only some rows; it gives once, few, many or a size class.

d_gene: -
abundance: many
v_gene: TRBV24-1
j_gene: TRBJ2-4
CDR3nt: TGTGCCACCAGTGAAGGCCTTACGACGATTCAGTACTTC
CDR3aa: CATSEGLTTIQYF

d_gene: -
abundance: few
v_gene: TRBV12-3/TRBV12-4
j_gene: TRBJ1-1
CDR3nt: TGTGCCAGCAGTTTAAGGGGGGCAGTAACTGAAGCTTTCTTT
CDR3aa: CASSLRGAVTEAFF

d_gene: -
abundance: -
v_gene: TRBV7-9
j_gene: TRBJ1-4
CDR3nt: TGTGCCAGCAGCGAAGGGAGGAATGAAAAACTGTTTTTT
CDR3aa: CASSEGRNEKLFF

d_gene: -
abundance: -
v_gene: TRBV7-3
j_gene: TRBJ1-1
CDR3nt: TGTGCCAGCAGCTTAACGGGGGTGTTGAACACTGAAGCTTTCTTT
CDR3aa: CASSLTGVLNTEAFF

d_gene: -
abundance: many
v_gene: TRBV10-1
j_gene: TRBJ1-1
CDR3nt: TGCGCCAGCAGTGATTTGACAGAGAACACTGAAGCTTTCTTT
CDR3aa: CASSDLTENTEAFF

d_gene: -
abundance: many
v_gene: TRBV29-1
j_gene: TRBJ1-1
CDR3nt: TGCAGCGTTCACGACAGGATGAACACTGAAGCTTTCTTT
CDR3aa: CSVHDRMNTEAFF

d_gene: TRBD2
abundance: many
v_gene: TRBV24-1
j_gene: TRBJ2-1
CDR3nt: TGTGCCACCAGGGGCGGGGGGAGATGGAATGAGCAGTTCTTC
CDR3aa: CATRGGGRWNEQFF

d_gene: -
abundance: few
v_gene: TRBV20-1
j_gene: TRBJ2-1
CDR3nt: TGCAGTGCTAGAGATCAGGCGGGATACAATGAGCAGTTCTTC
CDR3aa: CSARDQAGYNEQFF

d_gene: -
abundance: few
v_gene: TRBV20-1
j_gene: TRBJ2-7
CDR3nt: TGCAGTGCTAGTTCGGGCAGCTTCTTAACAAACTACGAGCAGTACTTC
CDR3aa: CSASSGSFLTNYEQYF

d_gene: -
abundance: many
v_gene: TRBV4-2
j_gene: TRBJ2-3
CDR3nt: TGTGCCAGCAGCCAAGAGGTCAGGGGGGGAAGCACAGATACGCAGTATTTT
CDR3aa: CASSQEVRGGSTDTQYF

d_gene: -
abundance: -
v_gene: TRBV19
j_gene: TRBJ1-2
CDR3nt: TGTGCCGGTAGCGCGGCTAACTATGGCTACACCTTC
CDR3aa: CAGSAANYGYTF

d_gene: -
abundance: -
v_gene: TRBV2
j_gene: TRBJ2-1
CDR3nt: TGTGCCAGCAGTGAAGCGAGAGGGGATGAGCAGTTCTTC
CDR3aa: CASSEARGDEQFF

d_gene: -
abundance: few
v_gene: TRBV5-4
j_gene: TRBJ1-4
CDR3nt: TGTGCCAGCAGCTTGGCTTGGGCGGCTGAAAAACTGTTTTTT
CDR3aa: CASSLAWAAEKLFF

d_gene: -
abundance: few
v_gene: TRBV29-1
j_gene: TRBJ2-1
CDR3nt: TGCAGCGTACTAAAGGGCGCTGGGCAGTTCTTC
CDR3aa: CSVLKGAGQFF

d_gene: -
abundance: few
v_gene: TRBV19
j_gene: TRBJ2-3
CDR3nt: TGTGCCAGTAGAAGGGCAGGAGAAGCCACAGATACGCAGTATTTT
CDR3aa: CASRRAGEATDTQYF

d_gene: -
abundance: many
v_gene: TRBV7-2
j_gene: TRBJ1-1
CDR3nt: TGTGCCAGCAGCCCTATGACACTGAACACTGAAGCTTTCTTT
CDR3aa: CASSPMTLNTEAFF

d_gene: -
abundance: -
v_gene: TRBV30
j_gene: TRBJ1-1
CDR3nt: TGTGCCTGGAGCGTTTCAGAGAACACTGAAGCTTTCTTT
CDR3aa: CAWSVSENTEAFF

d_gene: TRBD1
abundance: many
v_gene: TRBV15
j_gene: TRBJ2-7
CDR3nt: TGTGCCACCAGCAACCGACAGGGGAAGGACGAGCAGTACTTC
CDR3aa: CATSNRQGKDEQYF

d_gene: -
abundance: -
v_gene: TRBV6-1
j_gene: TRBJ2-5
CDR3nt: TGTGCCAGCAGTGAAAGATCCACTCAAGAGACCCAGTACTTC
CDR3aa: CASSERSTQETQYF

d_gene: TRBD2
abundance: many
v_gene: TRBV20-1
j_gene: TRBJ2-3
CDR3nt: TGCAGTGCTAGACCCCCTAGCGGGAGGGCCACAGATACGCAGTATTTT
CDR3aa: CSARPPSGRATDTQYF

d_gene: -
abundance: few
v_gene: TRBV7-2
j_gene: TRBJ2-7
CDR3nt: TGTGCCAGCAGCTACGGGACTGTTTACGAAGAGCAGTACTTC
CDR3aa: CASSYGTVYEEQYF

d_gene: TRBD2
abundance: many
v_gene: TRBV6-2/TRBV6-3
j_gene: TRBJ2-7
CDR3nt: TGTGCCAGCAGTTACTTGCTTCGCGGGAGGGGAACCTACGAGCAGTACTTC
CDR3aa: CASSYLLRGRGTYEQYF

d_gene: -
abundance: -
v_gene: TRBV3-1
j_gene: TRBJ2-3
CDR3nt: TGTGCCAGCAGCCAAGTAAGGTTGGATACGCAGTATTTT
CDR3aa: CASSQVRLDTQYF

d_gene: TRBD2
abundance: many
v_gene: TRBV7-9
j_gene: TRBJ2-3
CDR3nt: TGTGCCAGCAGCCCACGAAGACTAGCGGGGGGGCGTGGTGATACGCAGTATTTT
CDR3aa: CASSPRRLAGGRGDTQYF

d_gene: TRBD2
abundance: few
v_gene: TRBV7-2
j_gene: TRBJ2-7
CDR3nt: TGTGCCAGCAGCTTAGTAGCGGGGATGTCCTACGAGCAGTACTTC
CDR3aa: CASSLVAGMSYEQYF

d_gene: TRBD2
abundance: -
v_gene: TRBV20-1
j_gene: TRBJ2-1
CDR3nt: TGCAGTGCTGAAACACTAGCGGTGACCTACAATGAGCAGTTCTTC
CDR3aa: CSAETLAVTYNEQFF

d_gene: TRBD1
abundance: -
v_gene: TRBV29-1
j_gene: TRBJ2-5
CDR3nt: TGCAGCGTTGGGACAGGGGAAGAGACCCAGTACTTC
CDR3aa: CSVGTGEETQYF

d_gene: -
abundance: many
v_gene: TRBV20-1
j_gene: TRBJ2-1
CDR3nt: TGCAGTGCTAGAGCTAGGGGGGGTGATGAGCAGTTCTTC
CDR3aa: CSARARGGDEQFF

d_gene: TRBD2
abundance: -
v_gene: TRBV24-1
j_gene: TRBJ2-1
CDR3nt: TGTGCCACCAGTGATTTGACTAGCGGGAGTACTAATGAGCAGTTCTTC
CDR3aa: CATSDLTSGSTNEQFF

d_gene: TRBD1
abundance: many
v_gene: TRBV20-1
j_gene: TRBJ2-3
CDR3nt: TGCAGTGCCGGAGGACAGGGTAGTACAGATACGCAGTATTTT
CDR3aa: CSAGGQGSTDTQYF

d_gene: -
abundance: medium-sized
v_gene: TRBV27
j_gene: TRBJ1-6
CDR3nt: TGTGCCAGCAGTCCTGGGACACGGAATTCACCCCTCCACTTT
CDR3aa: CASSPGTRNSPLHF

d_gene: -
abundance: -
v_gene: TRBV27
j_gene: TRBJ1-5
CDR3nt: TGTGCCAGCAGTTTATCGGGGGTCAATCAGCCCCAGCATTTT
CDR3aa: CASSLSGVNQPQHF

d_gene: -
abundance: few
v_gene: TRBV10-3
j_gene: TRBJ2-7
CDR3nt: TGTGCCATCAGTGAGCCAGGCGGGGCGGTAGGTAACGACGAGCAGTACTTC
CDR3aa: CAISEPGGAVGNDEQYF

d_gene: TRBD2
abundance: many
v_gene: TRBV12-3/TRBV12-4
j_gene: TRBJ2-1
CDR3nt: TGTGCCAGCAGTTTTCGGAGCGGGGGGGCATCTGATGAGCAGTTCTTC
CDR3aa: CASSFRSGGASDEQFF

d_gene: TRBD2
abundance: many
v_gene: TRBV7-6
j_gene: TRBJ2-3
CDR3nt: TGTGCCAGCAGCTCCCAGACTAGCGGGAACACAGATACGCAGTATTTT
CDR3aa: CASSSQTSGNTDTQYF

d_gene: -
abundance: few
v_gene: TRBV20-1
j_gene: TRBJ2-3
CDR3nt: TGCAGTGCTACCACAGGGAGGGACCCTACAGATACGCAGTATTTT
CDR3aa: CSATTGRDPTDTQYF

d_gene: -
abundance: few
v_gene: TRBV5-1
j_gene: TRBJ1-1
CDR3nt: TGCGCCAGCAGCTTGGAGGCCACTGAAGCTTTCTTT
CDR3aa: CASSLEATEAFF

d_gene: -
abundance: many
v_gene: TRBV12-2
j_gene: TRBJ2-5
CDR3nt: TGTGCAAGTCGCTTAGATCCCCGGGCACTAAAGTATCGTGGGTCCCAGTACTTC
CDR3aa: CASRLDPRALKYRGSQYF